This is a list of T cell receptor beta chains from one sample in a study of vaccination effects on CD4 cells after COVID-19. Antigens of these TCRs are unknown. The data were produced by immunoSEQ multiplex PCR, yet TCRdb's version contains in-frame clones alone and is incomplete. The sample has some 40,000 clones; 82% are singletons. The sample in question was CD4+ T cells from PBMCs cultured with HCoV-NL63 spike peptides, obtained after COVID-19 vaccination. These receptors came from a human donor who received a COVID-19 vaccine. Some clones in this sample may be carry-over from other donors' samples. The CDR3 runs from the conserved cysteine through the conserved F or W. A D gene is named only where the DNA matches it firmly. Only part of the rows carry a size: once, few, many, or a class if the clone is expanded.

J gene: TRBJ1-3; V gene: TRBV9; D gene: .; clone size: once; CDR3 DNA: TGTGCCAGCAGCGTAGGCTTGAGCTCTGGAAACACCATATATTTT; CDR3 protein: CASSVGLSSGNTIYF
J gene: TRBJ2-2; V gene: TRBV4-3; D gene: TRBD2; clone size: .; CDR3 DNA: TGCGCCAGCAGCCAAAACGGGGGGAAGAACACCGGGGAGCTGTTTTTT; CDR3 protein: CASSQNGGKNTGELFF
J gene: TRBJ2-3; V gene: TRBV5-1; D gene: .; clone size: .; CDR3 DNA: TGCGCCAGCAGTCGGACGGGTAGCACAGATACGCAGTATTTT; CDR3 protein: CASSRTGSTDTQYF
J gene: TRBJ2-1; V gene: TRBV15; D gene: .; clone size: .; CDR3 DNA: TGTGCCACCAGCAGGGGGGGTGAAGGCTACAATGAGCAGTTCTTC; CDR3 protein: CATSRGGEGYNEQFF
J gene: TRBJ2-5; V gene: TRBV5-1; D gene: .; clone size: .; CDR3 DNA: TGCGCCAGCAGCTTTATGCGGATCCAAGAGACCCAGTACTTC; CDR3 protein: CASSFMRIQETQYF
J gene: TRBJ2-3; V gene: TRBV5-4; D gene: .; clone size: .; CDR3 DNA: TGTGCCAGCAGCTTCCCGGGGGGCACAGATACGCAGTATTTT; CDR3 protein: CASSFPGGTDTQYF
J gene: TRBJ2-5; V gene: TRBV14; D gene: TRBD2; clone size: once; CDR3 DNA: TGTGCCAGCAGCCGGAGACTAGCGGGGAAAGAGACCCAGTACTTC; CDR3 protein: CASSRRLAGKETQYF
J gene: TRBJ2-3; V gene: TRBV9; D gene: TRBD1; clone size: .; CDR3 DNA: TGTGCCAGCAGCTCGGACAGGGCCACAGATACGCAGTATTTT; CDR3 protein: CASSSDRATDTQYF
J gene: TRBJ2-1; V gene: TRBV7-2; D gene: TRBD1; clone size: .; CDR3 DNA: TGTGCCAGCAGCACCCGGGACAGTGTTTACAATGAGCAGTTCTTC; CDR3 protein: CASSTRDSVYNEQFF
J gene: TRBJ2-2; V gene: TRBV25-1; D gene: .; clone size: .; CDR3 DNA: TGTGCCAGCAGTTTGAGGGGCGCGCGCACCGGGGAGCTGTTTTTT; CDR3 protein: CASSLRGARTGELFF